The 25 T cell receptor beta chains reported below all come from one sample, sequenced in a study of cytomegalovirus exposure and HLA in healthy donors. Primers for the PCR totalled 60 Vbeta and 13 Jbeta. Assay: immunoSEQ multiplex PCR; the TCRdb copy retains only in-frame clones and omits some. Of some 130,000 clones in the sample, 60% to 75% were seen once. Sequenced input: PBMCs. These receptors were collected from a human donor in good health.

DNA of the CDR3: TGCGCCAGCAGCCAACCCCCGGACTTAGGTTATTCACCCCTCCACTTT. Residues: CASSQPPDLGYSPLHF. The chain is built from TRBV4-1 and TRBJ1-6; D is ambiguous. The CDR3 spans 16 residues. Germline V gene sequence: CDR1 MGHRA, CDR2 YSYEKL. Trimming took off 2 bases at V and 8 bases at J, with 16 bases between the two ends.

J is TRBJ2-1 and V is TRBV14, with D possibly matching TRBD2 (6 bases). Trimming removed 0 bases at V and 4 bases at J, with 13 bases between. Germline V gives CDR1 SGHDN, CDR2 FVKESK. The CDR3 consists of 16 residues. The chain's CDR3 is CASSQEGRPQYNEQFF. CDR3 nucleotides: TGTGCCAGCAGCCAAGAGGGGAGGCCCCAATACAATGAGCAGTTCTTC.

V and J are TRBV6-5 and TRBJ2-7, with 7 bases aligning to TRBD1. The trim removed 6 bases at V and 3 bases at J, leaving 11 bases unmatched. Germline-derived CDR1 and CDR2 are MNHEY and SVGAGI. The CDR3 is 15 residues long. CDR3 nucleotide sequence: TGTGCCAGCAGCACGGACAGGACCGACTACTACGAGCAGTACTTC. Its protein product is CASSTDRTDYYEQYF.

This chain links TRBV27 with TRBJ2-7; D is perhaps TRBD2 (5 bases). Trimming pared 2 bases from V and 0 bases from J, leaving 11 bases between. The CDR3 contains 15 residues. CDR1 and CDR2 from the germline V gene are MNHEY and SMNVEV (reference sequence). This CDR3 reads CASSLRGRSSYEQYF. Here the CDR3 DNA reads TGTGCCAGCAGTTTACGGGGAAGGAGCTCCTACGAGCAGTACTTC.

This clone was detected once. The chain uses TRBV19 and TRBJ1-1, with 11 bases aligning to TRBD1. CDR1 is LNHDA, CDR2 SQIVND, per germline (reference sequence). The CDR3 totals 15 residues. After removal of 4 bases from V and 4 bases from J, the junction contained 5 bases not matched to a gene. CDR3 sequence: CASSRGGTGGTEAFF. The CDR3 DNA reads TGTGCCAGTAGTAGGGGTGGGACAGGGGGCACTGAAGCTTTCTTT. Full variable domain (outside the CDR3, taken from reference TRBV19 and TRBJ1-1): DGGITQSPKYLFRKEGQNVTLSCEQNLNHDAMYWYRQDPGQGLRLIYYSQIVNDFQKGDIAEGYSVSREKKESFPLTVTSAQKNPTAFYLCASSRGGTGGTEAFFGQGTRLTVV.

The V and J genes are TRBV7-6 and TRBJ2-3; D call uncertain. The V gene lost 3 bases and the J gene lost 0 bases, with 7 bases spanning the gap. Germline-derived CDR1 and CDR2 are SGHVS and FNYEAQ. The CDR3 spans 14 residues. CDR3 region: CASSFPRSTDTQYF. CDR3 nucleotides: TGTGCCAGCAGCTTCCCCCGTAGCACAGATACGCAGTATTTT.

This clone was recorded a few times. V and J are TRBV6-5 and TRBJ2-7; 7 nucleotides match TRBD1. The CDR3 length is 15 residues. V was pared by 3 bases and J by 0 bases, with 5 bases of the junction left unmatched. Germline V gene data show CDR1 as MNHEY and CDR2 as SVGAGI. CDR3 region: CASSYEGAGSYEQYF. The CDR3 bases are TGTGCCAGCAGTTATGAGGGGGCGGGCTCCTACGAGCAGTACTTC.

Only a few counts were recorded for this clone. J is TRBJ2-7 and V is TRBV4-1, with a possible D match to TRBD2 (5 bases). V was pared by 0 bases and J by 6 bases, with 9 bases between. Germline CDR1 is MGHRA and CDR2 is YSYEKL. The CDR3 is 13 residues long. The CDR3 protein is CASSQESGVEQYF. The CDR3 DNA sequence: TGCGCCAGCAGCCAAGAGTCCGGGGTCGAGCAGTACTTC.

This clone occurred a few times. The J gene is TRBJ2-3, the V gene TRBV5-1, with D possibly matching TRBD1 (6 bases). Per the germline V gene, CDR1 is SGHRS and CDR2 is YFSETQ. The CDR3 spans 14 residues. Between the trimmed V and J ends, which lost 1 base and 3 bases, there was a span of 9 bases. CDR3 bases: TGCGCCAGCAGCTTGCCAGGGGAAACAGATACGCAGTATTTT. Residues: CASSLPGETDTQYF.

The V and J genes are TRBV7-9 and TRBJ2-3; TRBD2 is a possible D gene (6 bases). V lost 2 bases to trimming and J lost 5 bases, with 23 bases between them. Germline V CDR1 and CDR2: SEHNR, FQNEAQ (reference sequence). This CDR3 spans 18 amino acids. CDR3 sequence reads: CASSLLLGLAENGDTQYF. In DNA, the CDR3 is TGTGCCAGCAGCTTATTGCTGGGACTGGCGGAAAATGGAGATACGCAGTATTTT.

This chain connects TRBV7-6 to TRBJ1-6, with a weak D call TRBD1 (5 bases). Trimming took 5 bases from V and 7 from J, leaving 15 bases between them. The length of the CDR3 is 15 residues. From germline, CDR1 is SGHVS and CDR2 FNYEAQ. DNA for the CDR3: TGTGCCAGCAGCCCAAGGGGCCGGGGGAATTCACCCCTCCACTTT. Its translation is CASSPRGRGNSPLHF. Complete variable domain (other parts from reference TRBV7-6 and TRBJ1-6): GAGVSQSPRYKVTKRGQDVALRCDPISGHVSLYWYRQALGQGPEFLTYFNYEAQQDKSGLPNDRFSAERPEGSISTLTIQRTEQRDSAMYRCASSPRGRGNSPLHFGNGTRLTVT.

J is TRBJ2-3 and V is TRBV10-1; 11 bases line up with TRBD1. V lost 3 bases and J lost 6; bases outside the gene matches: 5. Germline CDR1 reads WNHNN; CDR2 reads SYGVQD (reference sequence). The CDR3 sequence is 15 residues long. The CDR3 region is CASSDRTGGKDTQYF. In DNA, the CDR3 is TGCGCCAGCAGTGACAGGACAGGGGGCAAGGATACGCAGTATTTT.

The chain has TRBV21-1 and TRBJ1-1; the table's TRBD1 call for D was not verified on the DNA. TRBV21-1 is a documented pseudogene. This CDR3 has 12 amino acids. Here the CDR3 reads CAICRGQTEAFF. CDR3 bases: TGTGCCATATGTAGGGGGCAGACTGAAGCTTTCTTT.

The rearrangement links TRBV11-2 to TRBJ2-7; TRBD2 matches at 7 bases. In germline, CDR1 is SGHAT, CDR2 FQNNGV. The CDR3 extends over 16 amino acids. V lost 1 base to trimming and J lost 2 bases; unmatched junction nucleotides: 8. The CDR3 DNA sequence: TGTGCCAGCAGCTTAGTCGCGGCGGGAGTCCCCTACGAGCAGTACTTC. Encoded protein: CASSLVAAGVPYEQYF.

This chain joins TRBV18 and TRBJ2-4; 8 bases are a match to TRBD2. In germline, CDR1 is KGHSH, CDR2 LQKENI. V shed 3 bases, J shed 4 bases, and the junction held 5 bases outside the gene matches. The CDR3 has 15 residues. In DNA, the CDR3 is TGTGCCAGCTCACCCCCCACTAGCGGAAAAAACATTCAGTACTTC. The encoded protein is CASSPPTSGKNIQYF.

The rearrangement joins TRBV29-1 to TRBJ2-2; 8 positions agree with TRBD2. The germline gives CDR1 SQVTM, CDR2 ANQGSEA. Unmatched junction bases numbered 6, after V lost 4 bases and J lost 2 bases. This CDR3 has 15 residues. CDR3 nucleotides: TGCAGCGTTGCCCTCGGGGGGGGAAACACCGGGGAGCTGTTTTTT. Translation: CSVALGGGNTGELFF.

As DNA, the CDR3 is TGTGCCAGCAGTTATACAGGGGCCGGGACCGGGGAGCTGTTTTTT. The encoded protein is CASSYTGAGTGELFF. The genes are TRBV11-2 and TRBJ2-2; 7 nucleotides line up with TRBD1. The CDR3 loop spans 15 amino acids. Trimming took 6 bases from V and 5 from J; bases not matched to a gene: 9. Germline V gives CDR1 SGHAT, CDR2 FQNNGV.

This chain uses TRBV7-3 with TRBJ2-2; D possibly corresponds to TRBD1 (5 bases). V gave up 3 bases and J gave up 0 bases, with 11 bases separating them. CDR1 SGHTA and CDR2 FQGTGA come from the germline V gene. The CDR3 is 16 amino acids. CDR3 DNA: TGTGCCAGCAGCTTGGCAGGGCCCTCGAACACCGGGGAGCTGTTTTTT. Translating it yields CASSLAGPSNTGELFF.

This chain links TRBV27 with TRBJ2-5; a weak D match, TRBD2 (6 bases). Between the trimmed V and J ends, which lost 6 bases and 2 bases, there was a span of 10 bases. The V gene's germline CDR1 is MNHEY and CDR2 SMNVEV (reference sequence). The CDR3 sequence is 13 residues long. The CDR3 DNA is TGTGCCAGCAGCCCAGGAGGGCAAGAGACCCAGTACTTC. Translated: CASSPGGQETQYF.

The chain joins TRBV4-2 to TRBJ2-5; possible D gene TRBD2, 6 bases. With 4 bases removed from V and 6 bases from J, the gap between germline ends came to 21 bases. This CDR3 contains 16 residues. From germline, CDR1 is LGHNA and CDR2 YNFKEQ. CDR3 protein: CASSPEGGSDKKTQYF. The CDR3 DNA reads TGTGCCAGCAGCCCGGAAGGAGGGAGCGATAAGAAGACCCAGTACTTC.

The J gene is TRBJ2-7, the V gene TRBV5-4; TRBD1 matches at 9 bases. The trim removed 3 bases at V and 7 bases at J, leaving 8 bases unmatched. This CDR3 comprises 14 residues. The germline V gene has CDR1 SGHNT and CDR2 YYREEE (reference sequence). The CDR3 region is CASSSYRGPGEQYF. CDR3 bases: TGTGCCAGCAGCTCCTACAGGGGGCCTGGGGAGCAGTACTTC.

This clone was counted once. The chain is built from TRBV4-1 and TRBJ2-3, with D maybe TRBD2 (7 bases). Between the trimmed V and J ends, which lost 5 bases and 2 bases, there was a span of 20 bases. The CDR3 extends over 17 amino acids. Per germline, CDR1 MGHRA and CDR2 YSYEKL. CDR3 in amino acids: CASSKSRGGKATDTQYF. The DNA of the CDR3 is TGCGCCAGCAGCAAAAGTAGGGGGGGAAAGGCCACAGATACGCAGTATTTT.

A single count supports this clone. V and J are TRBV4-2 and TRBJ2-7, with 7 bases aligning to TRBD1. V trimming: 0 bases; J trimming: 12 bases; junction bases outside the gene matches: 17. Germline V gene sequence: CDR1 LGHNA, CDR2 YNFKEQ. The CDR3 sequence is 16 residues long. The CDR3 spells CASSQDLLTGVVRLYF. CDR3 bases: TGTGCCAGCAGCCAAGATCTGCTTACAGGGGTAGTTCGTCTGTACTTC.

This clone was observed a handful of times. The chain carries TRBV25-1 and TRBJ1-1, with TRBD1 as a possible D gene (6 bases). CDR1 MGHDK and CDR2 SYGVNS come from the germline V gene. Trimming took 6 bases from V and 5 from J, leaving 13 bases between them. The CDR3 is 13 amino acids. In nucleotides, the CDR3 is TGTGCCAGCAGCCCACAGGGAATTACTGAAGCTTTCTTT. Translation gives CASSPQGITEAFF.

The chain carries TRBV6-5 and TRBJ2-1; 10 bases align to TRBD2. The CDR3 is made up of 15 amino acids. J gave up 7 bases and V 6 bases, and 9 bases lay outside the gene matches. Germline V gene lookup returns CDR1 MNHEY and CDR2 SVGAGI. The CDR3 region has the DNA TGTGCCAGCAGCCGCGCTAGCGGGAGAGGGAATGAGCAGTTCTTC. It translates to CASSRASGRGNEQFF.